This T cell receptor (beta chain) was obtained from a study of cytomegalovirus exposure and HLA in healthy donors. Study-level background: A later analysis reported the same platform for the roughly 120 validation repertoires and the 500 to 700 first-cohort repertoires. Whole-study results and caveats: Altogether, 170 or so TCR beta chains were recorded as cytomegalovirus-associated.

Repertoires were generated with immunoSEQ multiplex PCR, while TCRdb's copy carries only in-frame clones and drops some. The repertoire includes around 250,000 clones, about 92% of them detected once, and 3% to 3.5% sits in the top ten. Concerning this clone itself: The antigen is unknown.

Germline CDR1 reads SGHNT; CDR2 reads YYREEE (reference sequence). This CDR3 region has 15 residues. Trimming left V 1 base short and J 6 bases short, with 14 bases between. Separate from the roughly 630-subject first cohort was the 120-subject validation cohort, to which the donors belonged. Sequencing was performed on PBMCs. This receptor was taken from a woman aged 25 to 39 in good health and CMV-seronegative. J is TRBJ2-1 and V is TRBV5-4, with no clear D. For the CDR3, the DNA is TGTGCCAGCAGCTTGTCCGCCCCGCTAACCAATGAGCAGTTCTTC. It translates to CASSLSAPLTNEQFF.